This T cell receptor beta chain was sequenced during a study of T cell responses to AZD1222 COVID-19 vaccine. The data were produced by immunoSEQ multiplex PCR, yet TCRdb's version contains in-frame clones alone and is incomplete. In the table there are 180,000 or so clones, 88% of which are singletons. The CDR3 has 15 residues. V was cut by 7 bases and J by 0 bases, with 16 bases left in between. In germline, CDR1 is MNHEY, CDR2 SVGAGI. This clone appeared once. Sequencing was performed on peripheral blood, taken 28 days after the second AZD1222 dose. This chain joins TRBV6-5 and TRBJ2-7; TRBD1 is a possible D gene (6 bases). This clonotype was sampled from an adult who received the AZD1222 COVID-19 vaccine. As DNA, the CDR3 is TGTGCCAGCAACCTCGGGCAGGGGCTCTCCTACGAGCAGTACTTC. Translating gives CASNLGQGLSYEQYF.